This TCR beta chain derives from a study of T cell responses to AZD1222 COVID-19 vaccine. Study overall: Pooled together were second doses at about 4 or about 12 weeks. General study results and limits: The span of vaccine-associated CD4 TCRs extended across spike, with dominance at 160-218 and 743-854.

On this clone: Antigen specificity is unknown.

Data came from immunoSEQ multiplex PCR; TCRdb stores just in-frame clones and leaves some out. The table shows 170,000 or so clones, with more than 85% occurring only once. This material consisted of peripheral blood, taken on day 0 of AZD1222 vaccination. This receptor was obtained from an adult in good health.

The CDR3 DNA reads as TGTGCCAGCCGTATCCCACTAAGGGGGACTGTGCGATCTAATGAAAAACTGTTTTTT. Protein product: CASRIPLRGTVRSNEKLFF. The rearrangement uses TRBV2 and TRBJ1-4; tentative D call: TRBD1 (6 bases). The V gene lost 8 bases and the J gene lost 3 bases, with 28 bases spanning the gap. Germline lookup yields CDR1 SNHLY and CDR2 FYNNEI. This CDR3 has 19 amino acids.